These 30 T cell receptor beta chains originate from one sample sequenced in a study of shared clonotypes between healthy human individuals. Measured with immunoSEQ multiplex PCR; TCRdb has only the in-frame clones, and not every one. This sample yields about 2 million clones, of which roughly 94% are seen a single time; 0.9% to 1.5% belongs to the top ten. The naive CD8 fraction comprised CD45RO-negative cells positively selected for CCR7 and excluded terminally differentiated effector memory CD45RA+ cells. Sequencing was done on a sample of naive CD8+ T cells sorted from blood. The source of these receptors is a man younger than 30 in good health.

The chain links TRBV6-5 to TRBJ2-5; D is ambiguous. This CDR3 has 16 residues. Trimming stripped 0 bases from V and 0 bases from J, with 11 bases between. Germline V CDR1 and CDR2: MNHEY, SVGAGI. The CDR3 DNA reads TGTGCCAGCAGTTACTCCGGGCCGAATTACCAAGAGACCCAGTACTTC. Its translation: CASSYSGPNYQETQYF.

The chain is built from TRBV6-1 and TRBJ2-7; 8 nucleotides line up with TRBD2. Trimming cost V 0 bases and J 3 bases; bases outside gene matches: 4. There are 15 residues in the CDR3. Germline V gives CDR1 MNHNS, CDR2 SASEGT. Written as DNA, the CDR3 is TGTGCCAGCAGTGAAGCGGCTCGGGGGGGCTACGAGCAGTACTTC. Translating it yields CASSEAARGGYEQYF.

For the CDR3, the DNA is TGTGCCAGCTCCGACATCGGAGAGACCCAGTACTTC. Residues: CASSDIGETQYF. The rearrangement links TRBV27 to TRBJ2-5; no clear D. V was trimmed by 8 bases and J by 4 bases, leaving 11 bases between them. This CDR3 spans 12 amino acids. In germline, CDR1 is MNHEY, CDR2 SMNVEV (reference sequence).

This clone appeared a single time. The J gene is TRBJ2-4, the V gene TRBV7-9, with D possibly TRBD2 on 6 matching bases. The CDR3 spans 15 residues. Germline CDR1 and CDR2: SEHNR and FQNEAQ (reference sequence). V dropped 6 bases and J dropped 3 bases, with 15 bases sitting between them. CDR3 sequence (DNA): TGTGCCAGCAGTTCCGGGGGTTCAGGCAAAAACATTCAGTACTTC. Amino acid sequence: CASSSGGSGKNIQYF.

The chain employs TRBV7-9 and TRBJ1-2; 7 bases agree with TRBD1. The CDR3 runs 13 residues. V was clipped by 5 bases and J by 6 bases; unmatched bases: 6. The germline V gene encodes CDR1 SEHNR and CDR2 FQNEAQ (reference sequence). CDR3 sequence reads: CASSRQGSDGYTF. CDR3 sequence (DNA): TGTGCCAGCAGCCGACAGGGATCTGATGGCTACACCTTC.

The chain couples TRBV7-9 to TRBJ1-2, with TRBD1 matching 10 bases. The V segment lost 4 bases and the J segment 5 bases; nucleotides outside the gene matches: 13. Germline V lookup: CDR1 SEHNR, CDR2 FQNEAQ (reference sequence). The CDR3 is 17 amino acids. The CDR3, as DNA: TGTGCCAGCAGCTCCACGCTTGAGGACAGGGGGGAATATGGCTACACCTTC. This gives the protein CASSSTLEDRGEYGYTF.

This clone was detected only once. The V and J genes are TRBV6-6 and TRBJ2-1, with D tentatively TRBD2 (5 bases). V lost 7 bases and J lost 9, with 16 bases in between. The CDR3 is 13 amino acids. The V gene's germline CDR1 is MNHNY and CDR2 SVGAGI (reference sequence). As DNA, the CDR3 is TGTGCCAGCATTCTCGAGGGCTGGGCTGAGCAGTTCTTC. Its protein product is CASILEGWAEQFF.

This CDR3 is CASSFVGSNTEAFF. The DNA for the CDR3 is TGTGCCAGCAGCTTTGTCGGATCGAACACTGAAGCTTTCTTT. The J gene is TRBJ1-1, the V gene TRBV5-4; D gene ambiguous. Trimming cost V 2 bases and J 1 base, with 9 bases left between them. CDR3 size: 14 residues. Germline assignment: CDR1 SGHNT and CDR2 YYREEE (reference sequence). The complete variable domain, with remaining parts taken from reference TRBV5-4 and TRBJ1-1, reads ETGVTQSPTHLIKTRGQQVTLRCSSQSGHNTVSWYQQALGQGPQFIFQYYREEENGRGNFPPRFSGLQFPNYSSELNVNALELDDSALYLCASSFVGSNTEAFFGQGTRLTVV.

Here the CDR3 reads CASSLGGGPAEETQYF. The CDR3 bases are TGTGCCAGCAGCTTAGGAGGGGGCCCCGCCGAAGAGACCCAGTACTTC. The chain uses TRBV11-2 and TRBJ2-5; TRBD1 agrees at 7 bases. V shed 1 base, J shed 3 bases, and the junction held 8 bases outside the gene matches. Germline CDR1 is SGHAT and CDR2 is FQNNGV. The CDR3 length is 16 residues.

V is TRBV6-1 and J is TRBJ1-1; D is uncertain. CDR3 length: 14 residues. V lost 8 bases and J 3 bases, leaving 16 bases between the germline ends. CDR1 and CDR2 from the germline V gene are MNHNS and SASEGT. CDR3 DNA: TGTGCCAGCGCTCGCACCCTGACTCACACTGAAGCTTTCTTT. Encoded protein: CASARTLTHTEAFF.

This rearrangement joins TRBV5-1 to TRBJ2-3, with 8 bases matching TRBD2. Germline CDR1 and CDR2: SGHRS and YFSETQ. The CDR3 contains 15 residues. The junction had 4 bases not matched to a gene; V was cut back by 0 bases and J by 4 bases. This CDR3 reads CASSLDGGESDTQYF. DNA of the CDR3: TGCGCCAGCAGCTTGGACGGGGGGGAGTCAGATACGCAGTATTTT.

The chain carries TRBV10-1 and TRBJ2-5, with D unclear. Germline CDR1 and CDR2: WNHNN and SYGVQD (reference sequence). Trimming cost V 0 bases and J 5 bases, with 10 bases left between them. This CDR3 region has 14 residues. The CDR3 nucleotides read TGCGCCAGCAGTGAGTCGCTGGGTCGGGAGACCCAGTACTTC. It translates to CASSESLGRETQYF.

DNA of the CDR3: TGTGCCAGCAGCTTAGCGCTTGGGCTTTCGATCGAGCAGTACTTC. This codes for CASSLALGLSIEQYF. The chain combines TRBV7-2 with TRBJ2-7; unclear D gene. V lost 0 bases and J 6 bases, leaving 15 bases between the germline ends. CDR1 is SGHTA and CDR2 is FQGNSA in the germline V gene. This CDR3 is 15 amino acids long.

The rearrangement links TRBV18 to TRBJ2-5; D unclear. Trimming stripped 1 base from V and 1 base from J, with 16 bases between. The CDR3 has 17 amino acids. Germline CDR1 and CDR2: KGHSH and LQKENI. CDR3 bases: TGTGCCAGCTCACCACTGGGCAGAAACAACCTCCAAGAGACCCAGTACTTC. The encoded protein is CASSPLGRNNLQETQYF.

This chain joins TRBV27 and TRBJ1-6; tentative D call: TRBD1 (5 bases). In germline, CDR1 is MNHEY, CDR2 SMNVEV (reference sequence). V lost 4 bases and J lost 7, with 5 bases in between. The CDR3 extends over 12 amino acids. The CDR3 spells CASSWGNSPLHF. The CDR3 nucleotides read TGTGCCAGCAGTTGGGGGAATTCACCCCTCCACTTT.

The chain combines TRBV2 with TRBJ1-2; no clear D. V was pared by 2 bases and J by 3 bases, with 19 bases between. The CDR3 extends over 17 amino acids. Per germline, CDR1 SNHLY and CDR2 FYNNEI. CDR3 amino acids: CASSETVSGDGDYGYTF. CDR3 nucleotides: TGTGCCAGCAGTGAAACCGTTTCCGGTGACGGGGACTATGGCTACACCTTC.

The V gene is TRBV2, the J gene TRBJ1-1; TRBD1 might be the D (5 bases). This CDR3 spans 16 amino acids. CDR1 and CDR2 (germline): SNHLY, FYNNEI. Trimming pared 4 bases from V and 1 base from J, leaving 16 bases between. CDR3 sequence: CASSVYRPNENTEAFF. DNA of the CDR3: TGTGCCAGCAGTGTTTACAGGCCGAATGAGAACACTGAAGCTTTCTTT.

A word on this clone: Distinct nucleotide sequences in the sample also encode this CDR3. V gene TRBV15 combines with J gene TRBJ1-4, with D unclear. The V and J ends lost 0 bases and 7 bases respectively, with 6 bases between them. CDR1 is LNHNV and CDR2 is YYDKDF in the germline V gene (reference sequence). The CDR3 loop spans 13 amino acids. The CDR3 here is CATSRDRGEKLFF. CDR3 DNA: TGTGCCACCAGCAGAGATCGCGGTGAAAAACTGTTTTTT.

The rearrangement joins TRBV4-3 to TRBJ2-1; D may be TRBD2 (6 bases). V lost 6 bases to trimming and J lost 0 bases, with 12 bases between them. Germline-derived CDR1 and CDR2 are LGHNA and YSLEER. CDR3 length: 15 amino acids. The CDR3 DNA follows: TGCGCCAGCAGACTATGGAGGGACTCCTACAATGAGCAGTTCTTC. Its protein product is CASRLWRDSYNEQFF.

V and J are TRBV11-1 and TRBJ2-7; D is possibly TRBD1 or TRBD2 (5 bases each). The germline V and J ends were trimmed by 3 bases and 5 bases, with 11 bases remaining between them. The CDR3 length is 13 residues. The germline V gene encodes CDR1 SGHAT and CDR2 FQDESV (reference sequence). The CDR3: CASSFVGVHEQYF. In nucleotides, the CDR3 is TGTGCCAGCAGCTTTGTGGGGGTCCACGAGCAGTACTTC. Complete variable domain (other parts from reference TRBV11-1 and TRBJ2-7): EAEVAQSPRYKITEKSQAVAFWCDPISGHATLYWYRQILGQGPELLVQFQDESVVDDSQLPKDRFSAERLKGVDSTLKIQPAELGDSAMYLCASSFVGVHEQYFGPGTRLTVT.

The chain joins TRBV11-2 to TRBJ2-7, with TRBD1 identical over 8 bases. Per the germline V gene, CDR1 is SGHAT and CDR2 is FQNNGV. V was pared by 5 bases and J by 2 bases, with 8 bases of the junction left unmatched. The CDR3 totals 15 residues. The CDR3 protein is CASSPGQVMAYEQYF. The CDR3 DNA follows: TGTGCCAGCAGCCCGGGACAGGTTATGGCCTACGAGCAGTACTTC.

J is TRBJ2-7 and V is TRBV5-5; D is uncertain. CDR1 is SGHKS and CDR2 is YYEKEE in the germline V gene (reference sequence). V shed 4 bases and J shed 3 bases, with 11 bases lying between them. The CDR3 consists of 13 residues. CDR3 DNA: TGTGCCAGCAGCAGCCTGGAGAACTACGAGCAGTACTTC. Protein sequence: CASSSLENYEQYF. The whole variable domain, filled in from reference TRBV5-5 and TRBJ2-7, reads DAGVTQSPTHLIKTRGQQVTLRCSPISGHKSVSWYQQVLGQGPQFIFQYYEKEERGRGNFPDRFSARQFPNYSSELNVNALLLGDSALYLCASSSLENYEQYFGPGTRLTVT.

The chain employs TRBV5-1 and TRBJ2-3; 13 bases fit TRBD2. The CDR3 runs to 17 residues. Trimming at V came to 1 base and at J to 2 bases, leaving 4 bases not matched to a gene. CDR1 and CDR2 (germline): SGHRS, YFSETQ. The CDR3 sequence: CASSLLGLAGITDTQYF. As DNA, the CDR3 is TGCGCCAGCAGCTTGTTGGGACTAGCGGGGATCACAGATACGCAGTATTTT.

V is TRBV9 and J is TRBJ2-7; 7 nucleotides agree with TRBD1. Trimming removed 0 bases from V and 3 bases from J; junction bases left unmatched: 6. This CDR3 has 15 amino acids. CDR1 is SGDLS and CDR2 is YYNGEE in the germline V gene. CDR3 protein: CASSVGGQADYEQYF. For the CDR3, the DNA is TGTGCCAGCAGCGTAGGCGGACAGGCCGACTACGAGCAGTACTTC.

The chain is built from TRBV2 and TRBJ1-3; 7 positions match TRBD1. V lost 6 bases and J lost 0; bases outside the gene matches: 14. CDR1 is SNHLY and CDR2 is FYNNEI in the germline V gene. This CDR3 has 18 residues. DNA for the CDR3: TGTGCCAGCAGGCTCTCTTCGGGACAGCTCTACTCTGGAAACACCATATATTTT. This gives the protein CASRLSSGQLYSGNTIYF.

In DNA, the CDR3 is TGTGCCAGCAGCTTTTCGGTTAAGGGGGCTGATGGCTACACCTTC. Translation: CASSFSVKGADGYTF. The rearrangement uses TRBV5-5 and TRBJ1-2, with TRBD1 matching 7 bases. This CDR3 region has 15 residues. The V segment lost 2 bases and the J segment 6 bases; nucleotides outside the gene matches: 10. In germline, CDR1 is SGHKS, CDR2 YYEKEE (reference sequence).

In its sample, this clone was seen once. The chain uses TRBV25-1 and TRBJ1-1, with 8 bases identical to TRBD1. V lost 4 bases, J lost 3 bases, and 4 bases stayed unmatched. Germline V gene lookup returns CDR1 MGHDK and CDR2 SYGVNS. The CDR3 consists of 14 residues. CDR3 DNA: TGTGCCAGCAGTGTTCAGGGGGCAGACACTGAAGCTTTCTTT. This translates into CASSVQGADTEAFF.

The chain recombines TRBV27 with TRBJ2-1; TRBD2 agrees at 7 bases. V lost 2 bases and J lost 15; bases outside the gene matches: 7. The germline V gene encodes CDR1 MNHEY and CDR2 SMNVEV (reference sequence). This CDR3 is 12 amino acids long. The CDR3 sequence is CASSLGGRLLFF. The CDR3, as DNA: TGTGCCAGCAGTTTAGGCGGGAGATTGCTGTTCTTC.

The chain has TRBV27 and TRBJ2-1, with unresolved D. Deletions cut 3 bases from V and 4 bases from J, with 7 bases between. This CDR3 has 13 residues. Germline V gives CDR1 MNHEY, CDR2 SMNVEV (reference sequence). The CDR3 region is CASSFKTYNEQFF. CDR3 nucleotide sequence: TGTGCCAGCAGTTTCAAGACTTACAATGAGCAGTTCTTC.

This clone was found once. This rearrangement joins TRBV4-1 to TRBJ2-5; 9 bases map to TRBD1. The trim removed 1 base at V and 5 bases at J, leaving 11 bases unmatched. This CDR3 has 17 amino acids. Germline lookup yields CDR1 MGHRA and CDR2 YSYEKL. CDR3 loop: CASSQGAGTGLIETQYF. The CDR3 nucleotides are TGCGCCAGCAGCCAAGGGGCCGGGACAGGGCTAATCGAGACCCAGTACTTC.